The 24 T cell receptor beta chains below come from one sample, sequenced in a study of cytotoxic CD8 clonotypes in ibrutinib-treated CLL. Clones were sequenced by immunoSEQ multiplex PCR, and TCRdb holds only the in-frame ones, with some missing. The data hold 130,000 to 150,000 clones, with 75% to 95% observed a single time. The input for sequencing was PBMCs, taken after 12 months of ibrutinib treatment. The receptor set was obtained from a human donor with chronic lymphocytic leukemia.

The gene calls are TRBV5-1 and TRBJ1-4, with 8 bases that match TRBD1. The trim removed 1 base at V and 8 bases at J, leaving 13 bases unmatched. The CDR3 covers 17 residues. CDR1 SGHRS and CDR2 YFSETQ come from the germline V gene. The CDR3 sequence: CASSLMGQADRGEKLFF. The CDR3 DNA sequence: TGCGCCAGCAGCTTGATGGGACAGGCCGACAGAGGGGAAAAACTGTTTTTT.

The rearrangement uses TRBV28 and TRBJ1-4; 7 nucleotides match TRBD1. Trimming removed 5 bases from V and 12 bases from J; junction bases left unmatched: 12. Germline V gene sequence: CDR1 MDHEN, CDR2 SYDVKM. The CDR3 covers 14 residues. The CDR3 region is CASSLRGTDLELFF. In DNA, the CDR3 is TGTGCCAGCAGTCTCAGGGGGACTGACTTAGAACTGTTTTTT.

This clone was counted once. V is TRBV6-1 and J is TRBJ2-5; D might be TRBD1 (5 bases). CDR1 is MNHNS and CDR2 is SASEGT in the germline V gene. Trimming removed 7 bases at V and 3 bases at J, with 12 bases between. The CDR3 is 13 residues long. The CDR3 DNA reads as TGTGCCAGCACCCTCGACAGTAAAGAGACCCAGTACTTC. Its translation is CASTLDSKETQYF.

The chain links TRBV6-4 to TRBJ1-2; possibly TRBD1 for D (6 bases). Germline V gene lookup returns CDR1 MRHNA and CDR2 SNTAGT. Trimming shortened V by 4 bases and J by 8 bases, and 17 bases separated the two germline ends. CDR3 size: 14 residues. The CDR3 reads CASSALTGIGGYTF. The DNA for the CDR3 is TGTGCCAGCAGTGCCTTAACAGGGATAGGCGGCTACACCTTC.

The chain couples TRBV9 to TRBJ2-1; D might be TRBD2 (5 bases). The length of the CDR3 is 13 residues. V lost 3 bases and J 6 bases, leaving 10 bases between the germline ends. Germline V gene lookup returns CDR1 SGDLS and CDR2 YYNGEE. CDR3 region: CASSAPRVNEQFF. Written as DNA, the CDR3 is TGTGCCAGCAGCGCCCCGAGGGTCAATGAGCAGTTCTTC.

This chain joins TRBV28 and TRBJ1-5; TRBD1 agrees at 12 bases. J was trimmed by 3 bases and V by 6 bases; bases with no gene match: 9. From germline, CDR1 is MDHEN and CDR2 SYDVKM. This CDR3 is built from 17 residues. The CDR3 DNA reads TGTGCCAGCAGACTAATGGGACAGGGGGCTAACAATCAGCCCCAGCATTTT. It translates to CASRLMGQGANNQPQHF.

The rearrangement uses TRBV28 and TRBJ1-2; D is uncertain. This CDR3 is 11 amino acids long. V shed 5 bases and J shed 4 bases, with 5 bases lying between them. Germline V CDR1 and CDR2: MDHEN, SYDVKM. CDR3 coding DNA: TGTGCCAGCAGTACGTCCTATGGCTACACCTTC. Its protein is CASSTSYGYTF.

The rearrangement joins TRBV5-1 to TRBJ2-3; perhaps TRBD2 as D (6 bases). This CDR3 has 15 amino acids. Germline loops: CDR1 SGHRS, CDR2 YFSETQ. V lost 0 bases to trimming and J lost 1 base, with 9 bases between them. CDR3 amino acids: CASSLELAGTDTQYF. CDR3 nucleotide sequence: TGCGCCAGCAGCTTGGAACTAGCAGGCACAGATACGCAGTATTTT.

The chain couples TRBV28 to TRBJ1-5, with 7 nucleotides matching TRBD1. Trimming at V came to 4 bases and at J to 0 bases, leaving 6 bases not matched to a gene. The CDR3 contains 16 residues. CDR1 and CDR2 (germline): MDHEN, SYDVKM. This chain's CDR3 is CASSSFTGDSNQPQHF. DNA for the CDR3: TGTGCCAGCAGTTCGTTTACAGGGGATAGCAATCAGCCCCAGCATTTT.

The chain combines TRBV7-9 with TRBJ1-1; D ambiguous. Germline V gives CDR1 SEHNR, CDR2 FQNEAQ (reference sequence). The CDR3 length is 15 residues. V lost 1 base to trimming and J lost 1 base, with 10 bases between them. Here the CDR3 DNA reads TGTGCCAGCAGCTTAGGGTCAGGCCCGAACACTGAAGCTTTCTTT. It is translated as CASSLGSGPNTEAFF.

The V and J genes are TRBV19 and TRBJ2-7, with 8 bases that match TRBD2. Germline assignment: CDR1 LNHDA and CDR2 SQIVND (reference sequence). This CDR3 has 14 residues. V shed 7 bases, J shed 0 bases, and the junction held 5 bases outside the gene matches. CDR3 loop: CASKTSDSSYEQYF. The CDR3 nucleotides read TGTGCCAGTAAGACTAGCGATAGCTCCTACGAGCAGTACTTC.

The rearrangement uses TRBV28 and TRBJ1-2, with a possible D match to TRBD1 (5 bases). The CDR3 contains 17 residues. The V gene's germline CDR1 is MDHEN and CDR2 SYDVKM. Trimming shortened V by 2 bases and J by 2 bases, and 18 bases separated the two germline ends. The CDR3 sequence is CASSLVRDPNSNYGYTF. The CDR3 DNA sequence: TGTGCCAGCAGTTTAGTCAGGGACCCAAACAGCAACTATGGCTACACCTTC.

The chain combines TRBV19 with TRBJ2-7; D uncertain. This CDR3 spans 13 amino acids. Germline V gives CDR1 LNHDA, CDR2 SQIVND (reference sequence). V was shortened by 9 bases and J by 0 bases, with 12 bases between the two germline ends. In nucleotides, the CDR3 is TGTGCCAGCTCGACTGTTCCCTCCTACGAGCAGTACTTC. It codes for CASSTVPSYEQYF.

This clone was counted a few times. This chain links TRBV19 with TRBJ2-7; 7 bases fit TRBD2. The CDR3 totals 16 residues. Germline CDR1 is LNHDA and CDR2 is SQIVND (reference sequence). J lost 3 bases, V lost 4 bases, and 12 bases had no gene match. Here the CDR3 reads CASSKREGRIGYEQYF. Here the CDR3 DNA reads TGTGCCAGTAGTAAAAGGGAGGGACGGATCGGCTACGAGCAGTACTTC.

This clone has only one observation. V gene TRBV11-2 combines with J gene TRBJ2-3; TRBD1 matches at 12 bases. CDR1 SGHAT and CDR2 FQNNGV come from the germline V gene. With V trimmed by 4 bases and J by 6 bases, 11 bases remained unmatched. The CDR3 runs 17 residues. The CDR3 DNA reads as TGTGCCAGCAGCTCCCGCGCCGGGACAGGGGGCGAGGATACGCAGTATTTT. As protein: CASSSRAGTGGEDTQYF.

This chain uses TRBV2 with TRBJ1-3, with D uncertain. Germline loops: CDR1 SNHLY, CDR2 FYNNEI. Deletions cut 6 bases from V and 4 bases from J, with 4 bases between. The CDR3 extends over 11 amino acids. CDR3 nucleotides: TGTGCCAGCAGGGGCGGAAACACCATATATTTT. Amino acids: CASRGGNTIYF.

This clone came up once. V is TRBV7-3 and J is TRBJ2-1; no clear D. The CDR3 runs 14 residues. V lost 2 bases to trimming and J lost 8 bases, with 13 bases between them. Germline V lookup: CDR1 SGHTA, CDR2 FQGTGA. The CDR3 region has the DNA TGTGCCAGCAGCTTATTCCCCCTAGGCGATGAGCAGTTCTTC. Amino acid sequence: CASSLFPLGDEQFF.

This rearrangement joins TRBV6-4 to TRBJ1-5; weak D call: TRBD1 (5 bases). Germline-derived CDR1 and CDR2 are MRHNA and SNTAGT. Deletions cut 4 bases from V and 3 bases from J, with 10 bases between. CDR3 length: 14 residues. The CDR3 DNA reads TGTGCCAGCAGTGTTACAGGCGACAATCAGCCCCAGCATTTT. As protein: CASSVTGDNQPQHF.

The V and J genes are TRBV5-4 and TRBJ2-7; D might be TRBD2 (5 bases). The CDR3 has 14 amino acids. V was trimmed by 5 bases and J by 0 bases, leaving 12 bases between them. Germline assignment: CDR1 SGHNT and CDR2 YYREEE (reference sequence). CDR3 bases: TGTGCCAGCAGTACTAGAGGTCCCTCCTACGAGCAGTACTTC. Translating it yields CASSTRGPSYEQYF.

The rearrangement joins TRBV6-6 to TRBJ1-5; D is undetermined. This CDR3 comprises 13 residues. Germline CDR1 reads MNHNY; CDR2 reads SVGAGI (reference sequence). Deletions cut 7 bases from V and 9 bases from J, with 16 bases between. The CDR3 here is CASTGREKGPQHF. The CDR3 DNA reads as TGTGCCAGCACCGGGAGGGAAAAGGGGCCCCAGCATTTT.

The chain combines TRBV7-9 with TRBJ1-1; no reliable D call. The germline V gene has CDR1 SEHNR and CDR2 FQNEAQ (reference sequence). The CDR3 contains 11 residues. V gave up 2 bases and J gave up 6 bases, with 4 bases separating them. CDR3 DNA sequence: TGTGCCAGCAGCTTACCACCTGAAGCTTTCTTT. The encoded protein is CASSLPPEAFF.

The CDR3 DNA is TGCGCCAGCAGCTCCTACTACACCGATACGCAGTATTTT. Translation gives CASSSYYTDTQYF. The chain employs TRBV4-3 and TRBJ2-3; no clear D gene. The CDR3 has 13 residues. The germline V and J ends were trimmed by 5 bases and 6 bases, with 12 bases remaining between them. The V gene's germline CDR1 is LGHNA and CDR2 YSLEER.

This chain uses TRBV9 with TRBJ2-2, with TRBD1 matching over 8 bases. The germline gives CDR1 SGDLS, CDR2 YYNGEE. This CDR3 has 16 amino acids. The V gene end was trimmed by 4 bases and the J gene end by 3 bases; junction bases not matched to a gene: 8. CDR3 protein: CASSTQGASYTGELFF. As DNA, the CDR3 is TGTGCCAGCAGCACTCAGGGGGCCTCATACACCGGGGAGCTGTTTTTT.

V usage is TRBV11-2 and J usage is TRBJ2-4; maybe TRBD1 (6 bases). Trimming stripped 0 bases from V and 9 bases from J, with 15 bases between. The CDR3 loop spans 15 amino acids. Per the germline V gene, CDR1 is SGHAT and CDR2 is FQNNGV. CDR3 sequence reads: CASSLDPTGLVIQYF. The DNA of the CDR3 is TGTGCCAGCAGCTTAGATCCCACAGGGCTGGTCATTCAGTACTTC.